This section outlines one T cell receptor (beta chain) sequence together with its context. Measured with immunoSEQ multiplex PCR; TCRdb has only the in-frame clones, and not every one. The data show 75,000 to 95,000 clones, with roughly 85% seen just once and 2.5% to 3.5% held by the top ten. The data originate from a study of T cell clones after liver transplantation. As for the study in general: Post-transplant blood was tracked for graft-donor-reactive T cell clones identified in a pre-transplant mixed lymphocyte reaction.

The junction had 11 bases not matched to a gene; V was cut back by 4 bases and J by 9 bases. Germline CDR1 and CDR2: SGHDT and YYEEEE. The CDR3 totals 15 residues. This sample comprised CD4+ T cells from blood, obtained at the 22-month timepoint. This chain uses TRBV5-6 with TRBJ1-5; 9 bases line up with TRBD1. The sequence was obtained from a human patient who received a liver transplant. The graft donor may be the source of some T cells. CDR3 DNA: TGTGCCAGCAGCCTAAACGGGGACAGGGTCGCGCCCCAGCATTTT. Amino acids: CASSLNGDRVAPQHF. Full variable domain (rest looked up from reference TRBV5-6 and TRBJ1-5): DAGVTQSPTHLIKTRGQQVTLRCSPKSGHDTVSWYQQALGQGPQFIFQYYEEEERQRGNFPDRFSGHQFPNYSSELNVNALLLGDSALYLCASSLNGDRVAPQHFGDGTRLSIL.